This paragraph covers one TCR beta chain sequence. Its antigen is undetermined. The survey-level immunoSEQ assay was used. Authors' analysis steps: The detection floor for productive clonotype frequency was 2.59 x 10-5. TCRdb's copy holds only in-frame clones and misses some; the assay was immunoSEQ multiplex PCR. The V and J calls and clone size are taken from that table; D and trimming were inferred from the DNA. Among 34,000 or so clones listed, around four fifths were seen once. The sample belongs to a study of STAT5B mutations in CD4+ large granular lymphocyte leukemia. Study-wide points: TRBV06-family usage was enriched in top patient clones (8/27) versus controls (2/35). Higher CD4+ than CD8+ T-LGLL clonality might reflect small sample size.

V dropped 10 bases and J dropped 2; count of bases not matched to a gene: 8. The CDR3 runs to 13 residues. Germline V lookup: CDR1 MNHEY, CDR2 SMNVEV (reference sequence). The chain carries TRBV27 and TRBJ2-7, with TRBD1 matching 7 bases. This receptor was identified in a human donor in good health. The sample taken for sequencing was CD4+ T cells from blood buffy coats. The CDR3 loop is CATLRQGTYEQYF. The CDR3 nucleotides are TGTGCCACCCTAAGACAGGGAACCTACGAGCAGTACTTC.